Shown below are 24 T cell receptor beta chains from a single sample sequenced in a study of blood T cell repertoires in COVID-19. Using immunoSEQ multiplex PCR, the repertoire was profiled, and TCRdb retains in-frame clones only, with some absent. Of 230,000 or so clones listed, approximately 88% are singletons. The specimen was PBMCs or T cells enriched from blood (not recorded which). Receptor source: a woman in her thirties or forties with acute COVID-19.

This clone showed up just a few times. CDR3 coding DNA: TGTGCCAGCTGTACGGTGCAGCCCCAGCATTTT. Amino acid sequence: CASCTVQPQHF. The gene calls are TRBV28 and TRBJ1-5, with D hard to call. The germline CDR1 and CDR2 sequences are MDHEN and SYDVKM. V lost 8 bases and J 7 bases, leaving 9 bases between the germline ends. The CDR3 consists of 11 residues. Supplemented by reference TRBV28 and TRBJ1-5, the full variable domain reads DVKVTQSSRYLVKRTGEKVFLECVQDMDHENMFWYRQDPGLGLRLIYFSYDVKMKEKGDIPEGYSVSREKKERFSLILESASTNQTSMYLCASCTVQPQHFGDGTRLSIL.

The chain is built from TRBV9 and TRBJ2-3; TRBD1 aligns across 8 bases. This CDR3 has 15 amino acids. Germline loops: CDR1 SGDLS, CDR2 YYNGEE. The junction had 7 bases not matched to a gene; V was cut back by 2 bases and J by 5 bases. CDR3 nucleotides: TGTGCCAGCAGCGTCCGACAGGGGTATGGAGATACGCAGTATTTT. Its protein is CASSVRQGYGDTQYF. The complete variable domain, with remaining parts taken from reference TRBV9 and TRBJ2-3, reads DSGVTQTPKHLITATGQRVTLRCSPRSGDLSVYWYQQSLDQGLQFLIQYYNGEERAKGNILERFSAQQFPDLHSELNLSSLELGDSALYFCASSVRQGYGDTQYFGPGTRLTVL.

This sequence joins TRBV9 and TRBJ2-2; possible D gene TRBD1, 6 bases. The CDR3 covers 14 residues. Deletions cut 4 bases from V and 2 bases from J, with 9 bases between. CDR1 SGDLS and CDR2 YYNGEE come from the germline V gene. The CDR3 reads CASSRDTNTGELFF. The CDR3, as DNA: TGTGCCAGCAGCCGGGACACCAACACCGGGGAGCTGTTTTTT.

Only one count was recorded for this clone. The gene calls are TRBV7-2 and TRBJ1-2; perhaps TRBD1 as D (6 bases). V lost 5 bases and J lost 6, with 13 bases in between. This CDR3 comprises 13 residues. Germline V gene data show CDR1 as SGHTA and CDR2 as FQGNSA. CDR3 residues: CASSTRGAHGYTF. DNA of the CDR3: TGTGCCAGCAGCACCCGGGGGGCCCATGGCTACACCTTC. The whole variable domain, filled in from reference TRBV7-2 and TRBJ1-2, reads GAGVSQSPSNKVTEKGKDVELRCDPISGHTALYWYRQSLGQGLEFLIYFQGNSAPDKSGLPSDRFSAERTGGSVSTLTIQRTQQEDSAVYLCASSTRGAHGYTFGSGTRLTVV.

V usage is TRBV12-3 or TRBV12-4 and J usage is TRBJ2-7; TRBD2 matches 7 bases. The junction had 4 bases not matched to a gene; V was cut back by 6 bases and J by 2 bases. This CDR3 region has 13 residues. The CDR3 loop is CASRPSGAYEQYF. Written as DNA, the CDR3 is TGTGCCAGCAGACCCAGCGGGGCCTACGAGCAGTACTTC.

V usage is TRBV6-6 and J usage is TRBJ2-2; 15 nucleotides match TRBD2. Germline CDR1 is MNHNY and CDR2 is SVGAGI (reference sequence). This CDR3 has 16 residues. After removal of 5 bases from V and 5 bases from J, the junction contained 3 bases not matched to a gene. The DNA of the CDR3 is TGTGCCAGCAGTAAGGGACTAGCGGGAGGTACCGGGGAGCTGTTTTTT. It yields the protein CASSKGLAGGTGELFF.

The rearrangement links TRBV7-7 to TRBJ2-5, with no clear D. Germline CDR1 SSHAT, CDR2 FNYEAQ (reference sequence). This CDR3 spans 13 amino acids. Trimming removed 7 bases from V and 1 base from J, with 10 bases in between. CDR3 bases: TGTGCCAGCATCCGCTCTACCCAAGAGACCCAGTACTTC. Translating gives CASIRSTQETQYF.

This chain joins TRBV7-2 and TRBJ2-1; TRBD2 matches 14 bases. There are 16 residues in the CDR3. The V gene's germline CDR1 is SGHTA and CDR2 FQGNSA. J gave up 7 bases and V 4 bases, and 6 bases lay outside the gene matches. The CDR3: CASSSWTSGGLNEQFF. The CDR3 nucleotides read TGTGCCAGCAGCTCCTGGACTAGCGGGGGGTTAAATGAGCAGTTCTTC. The whole variable domain, remainder taken from reference TRBV7-2 and TRBJ2-1, is GAGVSQSPSNKVTEKGKDVELRCDPISGHTALYWYRQSLGQGLEFLIYFQGNSAPDKSGLPSDRFSAERTGGSVSTLTIQRTQQEDSAVYLCASSSWTSGGLNEQFFGPGTRLTVL.

V gene TRBV19 combines with J gene TRBJ1-4; TRBD1 is a possible D gene (6 bases). This CDR3 is built from 13 residues. Trimming took off 6 bases at V and 6 bases at J, with 11 bases between the two ends. Germline values: CDR1 LNHDA, CDR2 SQIVND (reference sequence). The CDR3 sequence: CASSTWTDEKLFF. CDR3 nucleotide sequence: TGTGCCAGTAGCACCTGGACAGATGAAAAACTGTTTTTT.

The chain carries TRBV29-1 and TRBJ1-1, with 8 positions matching TRBD1. CDR1 is SQVTM and CDR2 is ANQGSEA in the germline V gene. V was clipped by 0 bases and J by 8 bases; unmatched bases: 11. The length of the CDR3 is 15 residues. CDR3 loop: CSVEDQAGGHREAFF. In DNA, the CDR3 is TGCAGCGTTGAAGATCAGGCAGGGGGCCACCGGGAAGCTTTCTTT.

This rearrangement joins TRBV2 to TRBJ1-5; tentative D call: TRBD1 (6 bases). V lost 6 bases and J lost 7, with 16 bases in between. This CDR3 is 14 amino acids long. Germline assignment: CDR1 SNHLY and CDR2 FYNNEI. In DNA, the CDR3 is TGTGCCAGCAGGGATAAGAACAGGGCCCAGCCCCAGCATTTT. Translated: CASRDKNRAQPQHF.

The chain is built from TRBV20-1 and TRBJ2-3; 7 bases are a match to TRBD2. CDR1 is DFQATT, CDR2 SNEGSKA, per germline (reference sequence). Unmatched junction bases numbered 11, after V lost 3 bases and J lost 5 bases. The CDR3 extends over 15 amino acids. The CDR3 sequence is CSASPWGGGVDTQYF. In nucleotides, the CDR3 is TGCAGTGCTAGTCCGTGGGGGGGAGGGGTAGATACGCAGTATTTT.

The gene calls are TRBV4-1 and TRBJ2-1, with 9 bases aligning to TRBD2. Germline CDR1 is MGHRA and CDR2 is YSYEKL. The J segment lost 2 bases and the V segment lost 0 bases, leaving 2 bases of the junction unmatched. This CDR3 has 16 amino acids. The CDR3 loop is CASSQEPSGTYNEQFF. CDR3 coding DNA: TGCGCCAGCAGCCAAGAACCTAGCGGGACCTACAATGAGCAGTTCTTC.

V gene TRBV6-5 combines with J gene TRBJ2-7, with 10 bases lining up with TRBD1. The germline V gene has CDR1 MNHEY and CDR2 SVGAGI. The CDR3 extends over 14 amino acids. After removal of 9 bases from V and 2 bases from J, the junction contained 7 bases not matched to a gene. CDR3 nucleotide sequence: TGTGCCAGTGAGGCGGGGACAGGGGCCTACGAGCAGTACTTC. It translates to CASEAGTGAYEQYF.

V usage is TRBV2 and J usage is TRBJ1-1; D uncertain. CDR1 is SNHLY, CDR2 FYNNEI, per germline. CDR3 length: 14 amino acids. V lost 4 bases and J 1 base, leaving 10 bases between the germline ends. CDR3 coding DNA: TGTGCCAGCAGTGGAGGGCAGGCGAACACTGAAGCTTTCTTT. The encoded protein is CASSGGQANTEAFF. The complete variable domain, with remaining parts taken from reference TRBV2 and TRBJ1-1, reads EPEVTQTPSHQVTQMGQEVILRCVPISNHLYFYWYRQILGQKVEFLVSFYNNEISEKSEIFDDQFSVERPDGSNFTLKIRSTKLEDSAMYFCASSGGQANTEAFFGQGTRLTVV.

This clone was detected only a few times. The rearrangement joins TRBV7-8 to TRBJ1-5; the D gene is possibly TRBD1 (5 bases). The CDR3 runs to 13 residues. Germline values: CDR1 SGHVS, CDR2 FQNEAQ. V lost 6 bases and J lost 1, with 7 bases in between. CDR3 residues: CASRQGSNQPQHF. CDR3 nucleotides: TGTGCCAGCAGGCAGGGCAGCAATCAGCCCCAGCATTTT.

The V gene is TRBV27, the J gene TRBJ1-5; D uncertain. With 2 bases removed from V and 5 bases from J, the gap between germline ends came to 10 bases. Germline V gene sequence: CDR1 MNHEY, CDR2 SMNVEV (reference sequence). This CDR3 contains 14 residues. In DNA form, the CDR3 reads TGTGCCAGCAGTTTACGGGGAGGAGATCAGCCCCAGCATTTT. Amino acids: CASSLRGGDQPQHF.

V is TRBV10-3 and J is TRBJ2-1; D unresolved. The germline V and J ends were trimmed by 2 bases and 6 bases, with 8 bases remaining between them. Germline CDR1 is ENHRY and CDR2 is SYGVKD. This CDR3 comprises 13 residues. The CDR3, as DNA: TGTGCCATCAGTGAGGTTGGGCTCAATGAGCAGTTCTTC. Its translation: CAISEVGLNEQFF.

V usage is TRBV5-1 and J usage is TRBJ2-5; 8 positions agree with TRBD1. The CDR3 loop spans 16 amino acids. Germline-derived CDR1 and CDR2 are SGHRS and YFSETQ. J gave up 4 bases and V 4 bases, and 12 bases lay outside the gene matches. DNA of the CDR3: TGCGCCAGCAGCGCAACAGGGGGTCAGGTTCGAGAGACCCAGTACTTC. It is translated as CASSATGGQVRETQYF.

This clone has only one observation. The V gene is TRBV30, the J gene TRBJ1-6, with D tentatively TRBD1 (6 bases). V lost 3 bases and J lost 7, with 16 bases in between. Per the germline V gene, CDR1 is GTSNPN and CDR2 is SVGIG (reference sequence). The length of the CDR3 is 15 residues. Here the CDR3 reads CAWSALTGRNSPLHF. The CDR3, as DNA: TGTGCCTGGAGCGCCCTGACAGGACGGAATTCACCCCTCCACTTT.

The rearrangement joins TRBV5-4 to TRBJ2-5; D not resolved. The CDR3 sequence is 14 residues long. Germline V lookup: CDR1 SGHNT, CDR2 YYREEE (reference sequence). Trimming removed 0 bases at V and 0 bases at J, with 6 bases between. The CDR3 loop reads CASSLGGDQETQYF. CDR3 nucleotide sequence: TGTGCCAGCAGCTTGGGCGGAGACCAAGAGACCCAGTACTTC.

This chain uses TRBV24-1 with TRBJ1-2; no clear D gene. Per the germline V gene, CDR1 is KGHDR and CDR2 is SFDVKD. V was trimmed by 3 bases and J by 0 bases, leaving 7 bases between them. The CDR3 has 14 amino acids. CDR3 DNA: TGTGCCACCAGTGATACAGCTTCTAACTATGGCTACACCTTC. Translated: CATSDTASNYGYTF.

This chain connects TRBV19 to TRBJ1-2; 8 nucleotides line up with TRBD1. Trimming at V came to 6 bases and at J to 4 bases, leaving 16 bases not matched to a gene. This CDR3 contains 17 residues. The germline V gene has CDR1 LNHDA and CDR2 SQIVND (reference sequence). The CDR3 sequence: CASRPLGRGQSGYGYTF. The CDR3 bases are TGTGCCAGTAGACCCCTCGGCAGGGGGCAGAGTGGCTATGGCTACACCTTC.

The J gene is TRBJ1-3, the V gene TRBV28; 8 bases align to TRBD1. This CDR3 contains 20 residues. V shed 8 bases, J shed 1 base, and the junction held 22 bases outside the gene matches. Germline V gene data show CDR1 as MDHEN and CDR2 as SYDVKM. The CDR3 loop is CASRSTLLVQGAVSGNTIYF. The CDR3 DNA reads TGTGCCAGCCGCTCGACCCTCCTGGTGCAGGGGGCAGTATCTGGAAACACCATATATTTT.